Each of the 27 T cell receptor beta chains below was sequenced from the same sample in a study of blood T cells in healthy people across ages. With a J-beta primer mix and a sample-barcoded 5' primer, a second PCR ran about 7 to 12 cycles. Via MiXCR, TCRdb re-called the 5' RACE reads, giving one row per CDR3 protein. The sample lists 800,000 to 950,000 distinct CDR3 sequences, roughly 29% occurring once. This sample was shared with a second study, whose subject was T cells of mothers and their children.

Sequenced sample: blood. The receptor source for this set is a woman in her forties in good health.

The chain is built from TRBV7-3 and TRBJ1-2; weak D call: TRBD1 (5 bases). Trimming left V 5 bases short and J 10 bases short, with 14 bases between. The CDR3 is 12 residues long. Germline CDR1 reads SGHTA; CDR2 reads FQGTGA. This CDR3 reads CASSPDSSVYTF. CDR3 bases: TGTGCCAGCAGCCCCGACAGTAGTGTCTACACCTTC.

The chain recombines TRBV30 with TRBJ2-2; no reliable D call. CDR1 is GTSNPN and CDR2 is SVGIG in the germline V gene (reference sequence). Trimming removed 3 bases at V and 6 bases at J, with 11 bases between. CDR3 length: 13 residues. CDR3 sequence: CAWRGLKPGELFF. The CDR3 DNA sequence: TGTGCCTGGAGGGGTCTCAAACCCGGGGAGCTGTTTTTT.

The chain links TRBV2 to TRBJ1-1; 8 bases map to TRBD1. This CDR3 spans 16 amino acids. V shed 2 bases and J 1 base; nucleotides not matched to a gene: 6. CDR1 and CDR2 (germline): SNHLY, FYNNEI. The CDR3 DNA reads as TGTGCCAGCAGTGAAAGCCGGACAGGGAGGAACACTGAAGCTTTCTTT. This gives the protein CASSESRTGRNTEAFF.

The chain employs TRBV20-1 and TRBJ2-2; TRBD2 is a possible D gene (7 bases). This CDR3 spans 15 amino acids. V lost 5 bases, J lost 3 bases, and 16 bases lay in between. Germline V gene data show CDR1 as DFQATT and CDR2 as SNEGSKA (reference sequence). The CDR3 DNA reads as TGCAGTGCTTACCCCAGGGGAGGGTACACCGGGGAGCTGTTTTTT. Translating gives CSAYPRGGYTGELFF.

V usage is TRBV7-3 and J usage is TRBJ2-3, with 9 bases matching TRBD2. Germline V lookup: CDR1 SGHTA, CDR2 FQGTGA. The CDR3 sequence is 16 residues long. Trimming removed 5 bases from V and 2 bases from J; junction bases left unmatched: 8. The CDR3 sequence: CASSRQAGGLTDTQYF. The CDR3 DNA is TGTGCCAGCAGCCGCCAAGCGGGGGGACTCACAGATACGCAGTATTTT. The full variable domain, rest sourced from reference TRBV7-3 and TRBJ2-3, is GAGVSQTPSNKVTEKGKYVELRCDPISGHTALYWYRQSLGQGPEFLIYFQGTGAADDSGLPNDRFFAVRPEGSVSTLKIQRTERGDSAVYLCASSRQAGGLTDTQYFGPGTRLTVL.

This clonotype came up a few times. The CDR3 is CSVVKPGGGYTF. For the CDR3, the DNA is TGCAGCGTGGTAAAACCAGGGGGTGGCTACACCTTC. The chain links TRBV29-1 to TRBJ1-2; TRBD1 aligns across 7 bases. The J segment lost 7 bases and the V segment lost 6 bases, leaving 8 bases of the junction unmatched. The CDR3 length is 12 residues. Germline V gene data show CDR1 as SQVTM and CDR2 as ANQGSEA. The full variable domain, in which reference TRBV29-1 and TRBJ1-2 provide the parts outside the CDR3, is SAVISQKPSRDICQRGTSLTIQCQVDSQVTMMFWYRQQPGQSLTLIATANQGSEATYESGFVIDKFPISRPNLTFSTLTVSNMSPEDSSIYLCSVVKPGGGYTFGSGTRLTVV.

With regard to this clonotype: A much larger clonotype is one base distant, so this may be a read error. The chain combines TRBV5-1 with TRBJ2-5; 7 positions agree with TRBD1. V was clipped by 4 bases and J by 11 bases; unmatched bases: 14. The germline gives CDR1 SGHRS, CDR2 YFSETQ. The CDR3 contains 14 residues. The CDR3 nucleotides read TGCGCCAGCAGCGTACAGGGGTGGCACAATGAGCAGTACTTC. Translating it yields CASSVQGWHNEQYF.

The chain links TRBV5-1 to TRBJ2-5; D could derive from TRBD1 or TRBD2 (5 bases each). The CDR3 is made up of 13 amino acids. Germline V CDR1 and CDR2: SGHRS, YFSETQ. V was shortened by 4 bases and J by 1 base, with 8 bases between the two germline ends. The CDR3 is CASSGDGQETQYF. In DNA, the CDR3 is TGCGCCAGCAGCGGGGACGGCCAAGAGACCCAGTACTTC.

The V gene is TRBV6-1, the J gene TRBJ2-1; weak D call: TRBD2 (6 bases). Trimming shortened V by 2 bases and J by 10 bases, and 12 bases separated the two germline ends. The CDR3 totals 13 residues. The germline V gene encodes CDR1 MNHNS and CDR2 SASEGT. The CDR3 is CASSEMLEGEQFF. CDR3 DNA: TGTGCCAGCAGTGAAATGTTGGAGGGAGAGCAGTTCTTC.

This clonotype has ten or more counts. CDR3 sequence: CASSPTTGARVVYTF. DNA of the CDR3: TGTGCCAGCAGCCCCACGACAGGGGCCCGTGTTGTTTACACCTTC. The V and J genes are TRBV9 and TRBJ1-2; 8 positions match TRBD1. Germline values: CDR1 SGDLS, CDR2 YYNGEE. J was trimmed by 11 bases and V by 4 bases; bases with no gene match: 16. The CDR3 is 15 amino acids.

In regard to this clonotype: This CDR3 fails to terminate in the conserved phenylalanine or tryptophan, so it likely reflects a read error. The CDR3 sequence: CATSDPATGTVVSEQFC. CDR3 DNA: TGTGCCACCAGTGATCCGGCGACCGGGACAGTGGTGAGTGAGCAGTTCTGC. The V and J genes are TRBV24-1 and TRBJ2-1; 7 bases are a match to TRBD1. This CDR3 is built from 17 residues. CDR1 and CDR2 from the germline V gene are KGHDR and SFDVKD. After removal of 3 bases from V and 9 bases from J, the junction contained 16 bases not matched to a gene.

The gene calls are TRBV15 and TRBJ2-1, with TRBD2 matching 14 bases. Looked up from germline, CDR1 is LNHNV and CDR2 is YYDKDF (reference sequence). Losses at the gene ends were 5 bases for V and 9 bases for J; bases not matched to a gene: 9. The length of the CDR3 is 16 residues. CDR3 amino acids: CATSVSGTSGGGEQFF. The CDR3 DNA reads TGTGCCACCAGCGTCTCCGGGACTAGCGGGGGTGGTGAGCAGTTCTTC.

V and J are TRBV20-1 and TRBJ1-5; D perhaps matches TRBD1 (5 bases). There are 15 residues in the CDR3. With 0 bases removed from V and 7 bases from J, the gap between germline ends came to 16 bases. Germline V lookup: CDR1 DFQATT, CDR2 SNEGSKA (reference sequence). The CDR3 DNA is TGCAGTGCTAGAGATCAGGGCCTCCTGGGGCAGCCCCAGCATTTT. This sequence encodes CSARDQGLLGQPQHF.

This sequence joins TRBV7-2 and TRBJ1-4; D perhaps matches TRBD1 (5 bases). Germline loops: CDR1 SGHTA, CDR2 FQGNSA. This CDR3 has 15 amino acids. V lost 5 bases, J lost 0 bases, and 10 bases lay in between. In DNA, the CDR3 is TGTGCCAGCAGCCCGAGGGGTCCAACTAATGAAAAACTGTTTTTT. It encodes CASSPRGPTNEKLFF.

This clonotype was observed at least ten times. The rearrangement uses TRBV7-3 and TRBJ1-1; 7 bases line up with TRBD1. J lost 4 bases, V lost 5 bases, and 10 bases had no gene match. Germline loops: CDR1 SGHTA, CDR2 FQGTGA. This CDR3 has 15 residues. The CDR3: CASSERQGRTTEAFF. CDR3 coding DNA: TGTGCCAGCAGCGAACGACAGGGTCGGACCACTGAAGCTTTCTTT.

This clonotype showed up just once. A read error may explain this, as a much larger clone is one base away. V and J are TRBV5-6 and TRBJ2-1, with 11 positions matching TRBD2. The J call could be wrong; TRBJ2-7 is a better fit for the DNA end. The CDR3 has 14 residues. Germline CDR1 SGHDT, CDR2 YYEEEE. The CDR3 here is CASSWTSGLNEQYF. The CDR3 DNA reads TGTGCCAGCAGCTGGACTAGCGGGTTGAATGAGCAGTACTTC.

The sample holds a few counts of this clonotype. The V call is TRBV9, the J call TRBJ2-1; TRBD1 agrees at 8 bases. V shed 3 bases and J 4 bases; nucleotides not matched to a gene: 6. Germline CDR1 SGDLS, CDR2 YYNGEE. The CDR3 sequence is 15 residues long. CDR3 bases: TGTGCCAGCAGCGGAGACGGACAGGGATACAATGAGCAGTTCTTC. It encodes CASSGDGQGYNEQFF.

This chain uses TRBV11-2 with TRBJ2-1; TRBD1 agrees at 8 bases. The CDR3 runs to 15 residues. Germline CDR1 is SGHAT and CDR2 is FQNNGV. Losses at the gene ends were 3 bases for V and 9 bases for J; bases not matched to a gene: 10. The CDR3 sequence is CASSFWTGKTSEQFF. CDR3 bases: TGTGCCAGCAGCTTTTGGACAGGGAAGACAAGTGAGCAGTTCTTC.

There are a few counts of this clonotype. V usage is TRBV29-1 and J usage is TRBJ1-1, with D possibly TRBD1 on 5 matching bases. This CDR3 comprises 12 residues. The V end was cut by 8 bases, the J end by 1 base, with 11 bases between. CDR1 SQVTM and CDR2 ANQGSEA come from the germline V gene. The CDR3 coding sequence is TGCAGCACCAATGGGGGGAACACTGAAGCTTTCTTT. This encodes CSTNGGNTEAFF.

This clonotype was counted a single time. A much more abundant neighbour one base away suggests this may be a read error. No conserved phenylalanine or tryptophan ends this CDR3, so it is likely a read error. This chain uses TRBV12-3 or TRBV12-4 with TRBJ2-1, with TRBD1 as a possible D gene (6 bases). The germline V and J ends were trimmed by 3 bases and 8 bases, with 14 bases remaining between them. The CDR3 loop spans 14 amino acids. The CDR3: CASSLANRVDEQFL. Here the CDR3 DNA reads TGTGCCAGCAGTTTGGCCAACAGGGTTGATGAGCAGTTCCTC.

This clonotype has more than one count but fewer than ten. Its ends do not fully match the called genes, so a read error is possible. The CDR3 spells CASSLGPSQGPLGGELFF. The DNA of the CDR3 is TGTGCTAGCAGCTTAGGGCCCTCCCAGGGGCCCCTTGGCGGGGAGCTGTTTTTT. This chain connects TRBV7-7 to TRBJ2-2, with a weak D call TRBD1 (6 bases). CDR3 size: 18 residues. Germline V gene lookup returns CDR1 SSHAT and CDR2 FNYEAQ (reference sequence).

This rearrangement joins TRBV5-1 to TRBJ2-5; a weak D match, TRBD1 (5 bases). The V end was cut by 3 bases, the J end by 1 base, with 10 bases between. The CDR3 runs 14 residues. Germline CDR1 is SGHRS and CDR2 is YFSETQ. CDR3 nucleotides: TGCGCCAGCAGCTATGGGGCAGGCCAAGAGACCCAGTACTTC. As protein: CASSYGAGQETQYF.

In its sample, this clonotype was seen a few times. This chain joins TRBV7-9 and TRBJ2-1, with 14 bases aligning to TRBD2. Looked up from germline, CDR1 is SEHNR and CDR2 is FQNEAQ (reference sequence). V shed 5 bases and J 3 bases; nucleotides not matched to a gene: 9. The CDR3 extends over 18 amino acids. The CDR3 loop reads CASSPRTSGGFLYNEQFF. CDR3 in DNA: TGTGCCAGCAGCCCCAGGACTAGCGGGGGGTTTCTCTACAATGAGCAGTTCTTC.

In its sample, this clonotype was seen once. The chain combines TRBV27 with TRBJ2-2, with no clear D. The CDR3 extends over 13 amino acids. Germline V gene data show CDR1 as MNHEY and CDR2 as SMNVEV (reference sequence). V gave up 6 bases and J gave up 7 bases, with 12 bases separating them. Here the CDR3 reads CASSLRFHGELFF. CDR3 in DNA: TGTGCCAGCAGCCTCCGTTTCCACGGGGAGCTGTTTTTT.

The CDR3 DNA reads TGTGCCAGCAGTCCCAATAGCCTGCTCAGCGCAGATACGCAGTATTTT. It codes for CASSPNSLLSADTQYF. V usage is TRBV12-3 or TRBV12-4 and J usage is TRBJ2-3; no reliable D call. The V end was cut by 5 bases, the J end by 4 bases, with 19 bases between. The CDR3 sequence is 16 residues long.

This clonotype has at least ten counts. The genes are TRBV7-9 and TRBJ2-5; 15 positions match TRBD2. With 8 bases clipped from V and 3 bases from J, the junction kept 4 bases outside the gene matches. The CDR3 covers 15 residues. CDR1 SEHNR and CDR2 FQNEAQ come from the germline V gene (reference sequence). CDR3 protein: CASQRTSGGEETQYF. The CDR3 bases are TGTGCCAGCCAGAGGACTAGCGGGGGGGAAGAGACCCAGTACTTC.

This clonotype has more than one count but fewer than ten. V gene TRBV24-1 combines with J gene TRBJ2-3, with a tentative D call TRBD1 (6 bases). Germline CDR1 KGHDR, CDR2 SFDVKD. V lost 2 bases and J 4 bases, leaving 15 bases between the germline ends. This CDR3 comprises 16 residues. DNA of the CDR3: TGTGCCACCAGTGATTACAGGGCCGGGCAACCAGATACGCAGTATTTT. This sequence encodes CATSDYRAGQPDTQYF.